This T cell receptor (beta chain) was captured by sequencing in a study of blood T cell repertoires in COVID-19. Sequenced by immunoSEQ multiplex PCR; TCRdb stores in-frame clones only, minus some. The data show about 140,000 clones, with 80% to 90% seen just once and roughly 37% held by the top ten. Sequencing was carried out using peripheral blood. This receptor was taken from a man in his fifties or sixties who had recovered from COVID-19.

The CDR3 nucleotides read TGTGCCTGGTCCCCGACTACCACAGATACGCAGTATTTT. It is translated as CAWSPTTTDTQYF. The rearrangement links TRBV30 to TRBJ2-3; tentatively, D is TRBD2 (5 bases). Germline V gene data show CDR1 as GTSNPN and CDR2 as SVGIG (reference sequence). Trimming left V 5 bases short and J 2 bases short, with 11 bases between. The CDR3 extends over 13 amino acids.